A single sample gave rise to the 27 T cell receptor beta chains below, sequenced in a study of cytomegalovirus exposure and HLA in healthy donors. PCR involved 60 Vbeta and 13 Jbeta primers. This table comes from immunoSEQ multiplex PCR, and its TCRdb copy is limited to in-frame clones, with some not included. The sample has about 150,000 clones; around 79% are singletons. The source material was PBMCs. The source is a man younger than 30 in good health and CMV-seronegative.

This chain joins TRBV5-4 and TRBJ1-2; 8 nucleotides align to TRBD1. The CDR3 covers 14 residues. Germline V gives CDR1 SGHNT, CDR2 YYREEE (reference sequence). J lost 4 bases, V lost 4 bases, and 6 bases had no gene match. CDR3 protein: CASSPGQGLYGYTF. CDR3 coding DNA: TGTGCCAGCAGCCCTGGACAGGGCCTCTATGGCTACACCTTC.

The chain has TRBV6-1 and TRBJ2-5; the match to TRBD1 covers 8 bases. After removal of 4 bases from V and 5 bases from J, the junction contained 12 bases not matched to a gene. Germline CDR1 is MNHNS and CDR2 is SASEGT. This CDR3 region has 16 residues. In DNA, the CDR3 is TGTGCCAGCAGTGCTCGACAGGACAGGGCGGGGGAGACCCAGTACTTC. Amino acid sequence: CASSARQDRAGETQYF.

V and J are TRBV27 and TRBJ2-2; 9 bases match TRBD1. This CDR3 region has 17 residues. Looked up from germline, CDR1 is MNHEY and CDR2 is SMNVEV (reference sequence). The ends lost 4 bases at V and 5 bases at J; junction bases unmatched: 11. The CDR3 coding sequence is TGTGCCAGCAGTTCATTAAACGGGACAGGGCGGACCGGGGAGCTGTTTTTT. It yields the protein CASSSLNGTGRTGELFF.

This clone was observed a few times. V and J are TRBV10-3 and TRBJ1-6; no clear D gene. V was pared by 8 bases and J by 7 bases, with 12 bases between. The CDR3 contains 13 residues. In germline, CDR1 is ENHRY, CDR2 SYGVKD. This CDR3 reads CAIGLEGNSPLHF. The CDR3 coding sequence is TGTGCCATCGGGCTGGAAGGAAATTCACCCCTCCACTTT.

CDR3 coding DNA: TGTGCCAGCAGCGTAGAACAGGGCCTATTTTACAATGAGCAGTTCTTC. This codes for CASSVEQGLFYNEQFF. The chain couples TRBV9 to TRBJ2-1; D possibly corresponds to TRBD1 (6 bases). Trimming left V 0 bases short and J 4 bases short, with 14 bases between. The CDR3 length is 16 residues. The germline V gene encodes CDR1 SGDLS and CDR2 YYNGEE.

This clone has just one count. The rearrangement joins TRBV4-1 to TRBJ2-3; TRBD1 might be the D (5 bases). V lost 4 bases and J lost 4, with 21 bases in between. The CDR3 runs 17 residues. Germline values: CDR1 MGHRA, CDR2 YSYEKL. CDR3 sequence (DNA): TGCGCCAGCAGCCCCTCCCTCCGAAGGGGCCGCGCAGATACGCAGTATTTT. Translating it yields CASSPSLRRGRADTQYF.

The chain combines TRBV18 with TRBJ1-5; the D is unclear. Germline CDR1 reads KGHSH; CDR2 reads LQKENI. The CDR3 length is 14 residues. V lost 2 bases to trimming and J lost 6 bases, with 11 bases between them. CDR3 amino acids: CASSPAGGSQPQHF. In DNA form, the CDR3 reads TGTGCCAGCTCACCAGCCGGAGGGAGTCAGCCCCAGCATTTT.

CDR3 in DNA: TGTGCCATCAGTGACAGGGGGCTGAACACTGAAGCTTTCTTT. Translation gives CAISDRGLNTEAFF. This rearrangement joins TRBV10-3 to TRBJ1-1, with 8 positions matching TRBD1. Germline lookup yields CDR1 ENHRY and CDR2 SYGVKD. J gave up 0 bases and V 3 bases, and 0 bases lay outside the gene matches. CDR3 size: 14 residues.

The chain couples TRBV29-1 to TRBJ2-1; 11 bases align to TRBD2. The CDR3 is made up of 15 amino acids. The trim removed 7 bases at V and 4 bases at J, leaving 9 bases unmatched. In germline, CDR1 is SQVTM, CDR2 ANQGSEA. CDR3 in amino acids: CSAPFLAGGYNEQFF. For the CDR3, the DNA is TGCAGCGCTCCCTTCCTAGCGGGGGGTTACAATGAGCAGTTCTTC.

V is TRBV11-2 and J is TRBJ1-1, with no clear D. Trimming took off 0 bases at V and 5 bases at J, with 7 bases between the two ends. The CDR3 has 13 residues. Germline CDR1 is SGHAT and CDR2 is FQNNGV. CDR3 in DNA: TGTGCCAGCAGCTTAGATCTGAGGACTGAAGCTTTCTTT. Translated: CASSLDLRTEAFF.

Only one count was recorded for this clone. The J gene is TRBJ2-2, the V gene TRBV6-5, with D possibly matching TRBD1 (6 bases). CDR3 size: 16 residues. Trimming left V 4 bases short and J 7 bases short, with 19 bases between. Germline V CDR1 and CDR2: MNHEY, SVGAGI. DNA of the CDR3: TGTGCCAGCAGTTCAGAACGGGACACCCAGGGCGGGGAGCTGTTTTTT. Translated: CASSSERDTQGGELFF.

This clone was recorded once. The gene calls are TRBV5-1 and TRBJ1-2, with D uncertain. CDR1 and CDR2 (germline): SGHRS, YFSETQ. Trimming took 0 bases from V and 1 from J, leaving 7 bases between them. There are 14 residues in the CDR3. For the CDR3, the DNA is TGCGCCAGCAGCTTGGAGCCGCATAACTATGGCTACACCTTC. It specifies CASSLEPHNYGYTF.

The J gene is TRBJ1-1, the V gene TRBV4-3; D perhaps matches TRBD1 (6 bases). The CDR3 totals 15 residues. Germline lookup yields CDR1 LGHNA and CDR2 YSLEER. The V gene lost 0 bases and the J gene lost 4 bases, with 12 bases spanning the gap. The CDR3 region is CASSQDLGASTEAFF. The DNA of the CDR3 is TGCGCCAGCAGCCAAGATCTGGGGGCCAGCACTGAAGCTTTCTTT.

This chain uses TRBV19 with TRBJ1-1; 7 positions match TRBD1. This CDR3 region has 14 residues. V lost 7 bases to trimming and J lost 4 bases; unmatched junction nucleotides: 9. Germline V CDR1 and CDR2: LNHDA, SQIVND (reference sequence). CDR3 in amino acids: CASTPTGPGTEAFF. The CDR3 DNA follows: TGTGCCAGTACCCCGACAGGGCCCGGCACTGAAGCTTTCTTT.

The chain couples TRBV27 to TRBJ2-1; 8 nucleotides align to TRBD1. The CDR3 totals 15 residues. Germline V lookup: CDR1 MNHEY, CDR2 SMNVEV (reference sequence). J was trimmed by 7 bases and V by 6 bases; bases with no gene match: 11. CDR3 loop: CASRRTGNKGNEQFF. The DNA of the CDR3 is TGTGCCAGCAGACGGACAGGGAATAAGGGGAATGAGCAGTTCTTC.

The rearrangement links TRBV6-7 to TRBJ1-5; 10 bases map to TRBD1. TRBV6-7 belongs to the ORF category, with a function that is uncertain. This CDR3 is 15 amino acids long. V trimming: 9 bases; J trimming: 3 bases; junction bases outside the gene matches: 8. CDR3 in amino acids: CASRNDRGLNQPQHF. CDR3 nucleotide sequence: TGTGCCAGTAGAAACGACAGGGGGCTCAATCAGCCCCAGCATTTT.

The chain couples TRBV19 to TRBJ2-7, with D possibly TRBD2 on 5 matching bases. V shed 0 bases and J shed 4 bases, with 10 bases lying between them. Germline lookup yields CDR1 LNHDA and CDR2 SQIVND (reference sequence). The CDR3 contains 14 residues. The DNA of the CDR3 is TGTGCCAGTAGTATAGATTTGGAGGTGTACGAGCAGTACTTC. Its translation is CASSIDLEVYEQYF.

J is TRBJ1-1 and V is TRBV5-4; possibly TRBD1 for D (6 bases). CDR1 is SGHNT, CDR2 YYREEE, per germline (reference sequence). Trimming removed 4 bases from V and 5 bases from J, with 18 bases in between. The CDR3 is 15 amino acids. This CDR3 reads CASSPQVGAWTEAFF. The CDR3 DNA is TGTGCCAGCAGCCCCCAGGTGGGGGCGTGGACTGAAGCTTTCTTT.

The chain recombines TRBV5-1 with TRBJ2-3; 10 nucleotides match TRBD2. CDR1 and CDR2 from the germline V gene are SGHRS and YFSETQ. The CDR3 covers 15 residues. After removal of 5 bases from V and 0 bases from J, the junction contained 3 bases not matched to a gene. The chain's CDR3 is CASSWTSGSTDTQYF. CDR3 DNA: TGCGCCAGCAGTTGGACTAGCGGTAGCACAGATACGCAGTATTTT.

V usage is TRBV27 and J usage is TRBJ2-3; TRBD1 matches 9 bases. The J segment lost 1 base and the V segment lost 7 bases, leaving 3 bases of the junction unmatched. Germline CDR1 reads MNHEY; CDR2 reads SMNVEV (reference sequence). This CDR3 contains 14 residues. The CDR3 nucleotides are TGTGCCAGCAAGGACAGGGGCGGCACAGATACGCAGTATTTT. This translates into CASKDRGGTDTQYF.

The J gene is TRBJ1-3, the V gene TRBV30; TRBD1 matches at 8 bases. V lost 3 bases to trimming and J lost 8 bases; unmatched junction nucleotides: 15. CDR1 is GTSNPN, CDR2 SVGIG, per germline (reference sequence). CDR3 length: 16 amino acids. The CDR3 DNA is TGTGCCTGGAGCCGGGCGCAGGGGGCAAGGATAGACACCATATATTTT. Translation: CAWSRAQGARIDTIYF. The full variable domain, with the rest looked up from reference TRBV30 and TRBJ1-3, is SQTIHQWPATLVQPVGSPLSLECTVEGTSNPNLYWYRQAAGRGLQLLFYSVGIGQISSEVPQNLSASRPQDRQFILSSKKLLLSDSGFYLCAWSRAQGARIDTIYFGEGSWLTVV.

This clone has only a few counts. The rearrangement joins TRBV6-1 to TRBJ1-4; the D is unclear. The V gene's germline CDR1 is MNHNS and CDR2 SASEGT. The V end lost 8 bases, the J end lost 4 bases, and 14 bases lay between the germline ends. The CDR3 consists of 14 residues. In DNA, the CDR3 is TGTGCCAGCCGCCCCGGGAAGGGTAATGAAAAACTGTTTTTT. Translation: CASRPGKGNEKLFF.

CDR3 sequence (DNA): TGTGCCAGCAGTTCCGGACAGGGGCTCGCCACTGAAGCTTTCTTT. Its translation: CASSSGQGLATEAFF. This chain joins TRBV6-5 and TRBJ1-1, with TRBD1 matching over 9 bases. The trim removed 4 bases at V and 4 bases at J, leaving 7 bases unmatched. CDR1 and CDR2 (germline): MNHEY, SVGAGI. This CDR3 region has 15 residues.

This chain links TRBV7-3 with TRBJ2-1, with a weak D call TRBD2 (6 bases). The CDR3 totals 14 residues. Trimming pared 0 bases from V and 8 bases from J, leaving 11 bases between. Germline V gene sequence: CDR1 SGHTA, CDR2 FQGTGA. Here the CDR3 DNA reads TGTGCCAGCAGCTTAACGGGGGGTCCCGATGAGCAGTTCTTC. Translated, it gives CASSLTGGPDEQFF.

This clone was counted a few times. The CDR3 coding sequence is TGTGCCACCAGCAGGTCCGTGTACGGCGGGGGGGCGGGGGAGCAGTACTTC. Translating gives CATSRSVYGGGAGEQYF. The genes are TRBV15 and TRBJ2-7; 9 bases align to TRBD2. The CDR3 is 17 amino acids. Germline values: CDR1 LNHNV, CDR2 YYDKDF (reference sequence). J was trimmed by 7 bases and V by 3 bases; bases with no gene match: 16.

The CDR3 coding sequence is TGTTCCAGCAGCTTAGTTGGAAGAGGACAGCTCGAGCAGTACGTC. It codes for CSSSLVGRGQLEQYV. The J gene is TRBJ2-7, the V gene TRBV7-9, with D tentatively TRBD1 (6 bases). Germline V gene lookup returns CDR1 SEHNR and CDR2 FQNEAQ (reference sequence). This CDR3 is 15 amino acids long.

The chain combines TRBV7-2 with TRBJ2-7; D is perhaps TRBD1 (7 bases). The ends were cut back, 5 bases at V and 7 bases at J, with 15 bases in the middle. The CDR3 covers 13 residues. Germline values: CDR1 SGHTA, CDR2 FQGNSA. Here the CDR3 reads CASSTQTGREQYF. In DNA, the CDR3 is TGTGCCAGCAGCACCCAGACAGGGAGGGAGCAGTACTTC.